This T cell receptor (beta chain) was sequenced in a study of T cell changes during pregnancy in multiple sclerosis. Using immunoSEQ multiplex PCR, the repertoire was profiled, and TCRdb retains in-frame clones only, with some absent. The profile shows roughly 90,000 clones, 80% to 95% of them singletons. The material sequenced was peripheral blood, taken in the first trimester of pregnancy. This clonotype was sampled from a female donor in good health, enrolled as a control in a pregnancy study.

CDR3 amino acids: CASSSPTSGSYNEQFF. CDR3 in DNA: TGTGCCAGCAGTTCTCCGACTAGCGGGTCCTACAATGAGCAGTTCTTC. J is TRBJ2-1 and V is TRBV6-5; 10 bases map to TRBD2. V shed 4 bases, J shed 1 base, and the junction held 4 bases outside the gene matches. The germline gives CDR1 MNHEY, CDR2 SVGAGI. The CDR3 consists of 16 residues.